The clone carrying this T cell receptor (beta chain) was counted only a few times. The record originates from a study of blood T cell repertoires in COVID-19. Assay used: immunoSEQ multiplex PCR; TCRdb lists only in-frame clones, some missing. Among around 190,000 clones listed, under 90% were seen once. This receptor was obtained from a human donor in a cohort sampled during active COVID-19. What was sequenced was peripheral blood.

The CDR3 here is CASSLVDRVADEQFF. The CDR3 DNA sequence: TGTGCCAGCAGCTTGGTTGACAGGGTGGCCGATGAGCAGTTCTTC. The chain recombines TRBV5-6 with TRBJ2-1; 7 nucleotides agree with TRBD1. This CDR3 has 15 residues. CDR1 is SGHDT and CDR2 is YYEEEE in the germline V gene. The J segment lost 8 bases and the V segment lost 0 bases, leaving 8 bases of the junction unmatched.